A single sample gave rise to the 16 T cell receptor beta chains below, sequenced in a study of T and B cells in COVID-19 patients. TRB was amplified from around 250-500 ng of blood genomic DNA. TRB rearrangements were amplified by multiplex PCR with BIOMED2 TRB-A/B primers. TCRdb recomputed calls from the multiplex PCR reads with MiXCR, one row per CDR3 protein. The data hold roughly 15,000 distinct CDR3 sequences, with 25% to 35% observed a single time. The source material was blood. The receptors derive from a human donor who had recovered from COVID-19.

The rearrangement joins TRBV11-2 to TRBJ2-3; 8 bases agree with TRBD2. Germline CDR1 and CDR2: SGHAT and FQNNGV. V was pared by 7 bases and J by 11 bases, with 5 bases of the junction left unmatched. This CDR3 contains 11 residues. The chain's CDR3 is CASTGGGGQYF. CDR3 bases: TGTGCCAGCACGGGGGGGGGCGGGCAGTATTTT.

Only a few counts were recorded for this clonotype. V is TRBV6-5 and J is TRBJ1-6, with a tentative D call TRBD1 (5 bases). The CDR3 has 12 residues. The germline V gene encodes CDR1 MNHEY and CDR2 SVGAGI. Trimming took off 6 bases at V and 11 bases at J, with 11 bases between the two ends. CDR3 residues: CASSLRATPLHF. In DNA, the CDR3 is TGTGCCAGCAGCCTCAGGGCGACACCCCTCCACTTT.

The rearrangement joins TRBV27 to TRBJ1-1, with 7 bases aligning to TRBD1. V shed 5 bases, J shed 4 bases, and the junction held 16 bases outside the gene matches. The CDR3 has 17 amino acids. Germline lookup yields CDR1 MNHEY and CDR2 SMNVEV (reference sequence). The CDR3 coding sequence is TGTGCCAGCAGTCTTCAACACAGGGGAGCGGGGAGCACTGAAGCTTTCTTT. Residues: CASSLQHRGAGSTEAFF.

This clonotype was seen only a few times. V is TRBV6-2 or TRBV6-3 and J is TRBJ2-4; 8 nucleotides match TRBD2. Germline loops: CDR1 MNHEY, CDR2 SVGEGT. The CDR3 loop spans 15 amino acids. The V segment lost 6 bases and the J segment 0 bases; nucleotides outside the gene matches: 4. The CDR3 DNA reads TGTGCCAGCAGAATAGCGGGGTTAGCCAAAAACATTCAGTACTTC. Its translation is CASRIAGLAKNIQYF.

The chain is built from TRBV5-6 and TRBJ1-2; D unclear. This CDR3 is built from 14 residues. Trimming left V 1 base short and J 4 bases short, with 11 bases between. Germline CDR1 reads SGHDT; CDR2 reads YYEEEE. The DNA for the CDR3 is TGTGCCAGCAGCTTGTCTTCAGAGTTCTATGGCTACACCTTC. Residues: CASSLSSEFYGYTF.

The V and J genes are TRBV5-6 and TRBJ2-5; 8 nucleotides line up with TRBD2. Per germline, CDR1 SGHDT and CDR2 YYEEEE. The CDR3 is made up of 17 amino acids. The ends lost 4 bases at V and 1 base at J; junction bases unmatched: 12. The CDR3: CASSLAGDGGVQETQYF. CDR3 nucleotides: TGTGCCAGCAGCCTCGCTGGTGACGGGGGGGTCCAAGAGACCCAGTACTTC.

This clonotype was seen ten or more times. The V gene is TRBV6-5, the J gene TRBJ1-2; unclear D gene. CDR1 and CDR2 from the germline V gene are MNHEY and SVGAGI. V was trimmed by 6 bases and J by 8 bases, leaving 10 bases between them. CDR3 size: 11 residues. The CDR3 loop reads CASRALNGYTF. Written as DNA, the CDR3 is TGTGCCAGCAGGGCTCTCAACGGCTACACCTTC.

The table lists this clonotype with a few counts. V gene TRBV6-5 combines with J gene TRBJ2-5, with 11 positions matching TRBD2. The V segment lost 3 bases and the J segment 7 bases; nucleotides outside the gene matches: 7. CDR1 is MNHEY and CDR2 is SVGAGI in the germline V gene. This CDR3 comprises 15 residues. The CDR3 loop reads CASSYSGGAGVTQYF. The CDR3 DNA follows: TGTGCCAGCAGTTATAGCGGGGGGGCCGGGGTGACCCAGTACTTC.

This clonotype occurred many times. The V and J genes are TRBV6-5 and TRBJ2-2, with TRBD2 identical over 12 bases. Germline V gives CDR1 MNHEY, CDR2 SVGAGI. This CDR3 comprises 17 residues. The ends lost 4 bases at V and 7 bases at J; junction bases unmatched: 10. The CDR3 bases are TGTGCCAGCAGTTCCCTAGCGGGGGGGCTAGGGGGCGGGGAGCTGTTTTTT. It yields the protein CASSSLAGGLGGGELFF.

This clonotype was detected a few times. The V call is TRBV10-2, the J call TRBJ2-5; no clear D. Per the germline V gene, CDR1 is WSHSY and CDR2 is SAAADI. The CDR3 is 15 amino acids. V dropped 6 bases and J dropped 7 bases, with 21 bases sitting between them. The CDR3 DNA follows: TGCGCCAGCAGCCTCACTTTAGGTCGGGTGGGGACCCAGTACTTC. This encodes CASSLTLGRVGTQYF.

This clonotype turned up a few times. The chain couples TRBV5-1 to TRBJ1-6; D remains ambiguous. This CDR3 is 15 amino acids long. Germline assignment: CDR1 SGHRS and CDR2 YFSETQ. With 0 bases removed from V and 7 bases from J, the gap between germline ends came to 11 bases. The CDR3 is CASSLDVVQNSPLHF. The CDR3 bases are TGCGCCAGCAGCTTGGACGTAGTACAGAATTCACCCCTCCACTTT.

This clonotype is classed as medium-sized. The gene calls are TRBV19 and TRBJ1-2; no reliable D call. V lost 4 bases and J 4 bases, leaving 10 bases between the germline ends. The CDR3 length is 13 residues. Per the germline V gene, CDR1 is LNHDA and CDR2 is SQIVND (reference sequence). CDR3 sequence reads: CASSTRTVYGYTF. DNA of the CDR3: TGTGCCAGTAGTACTCGGACGGTCTATGGCTACACCTTC.

This clonotype is labeled medium-sized. This chain links TRBV29-1 with TRBJ1-1; TRBD1 aligns across 7 bases. Germline V gene sequence: CDR1 SQVTM, CDR2 ANQGSEA. Germline trimming cut 6 bases from V and 0 bases from J; bases unmatched to any gene: 13. CDR3 length equals 16 residues. For the CDR3, the DNA is TGCAGCGTGACGGGGGAGACGACAGGGATGAACACTGAAGCTTTCTTT. Protein: CSVTGETTGMNTEAFF.

The chain carries TRBV5-6 and TRBJ2-7, with a possible D match to TRBD1 (6 bases). This CDR3 has 17 amino acids. V was pared by 2 bases and J by 5 bases, with 23 bases between. Germline CDR1 reads SGHDT; CDR2 reads YYEEEE. CDR3 sequence (DNA): TGTGCCAGCAGCTTCGAGACGGCGGTCGGACAGCCCAACGAGCAGTACTTC. This sequence encodes CASSFETAVGQPNEQYF.

The chain recombines TRBV7-9 with TRBJ2-7; 7 nucleotides match TRBD1. The CDR3 sequence is 14 residues long. Germline CDR1 SEHNR, CDR2 FQNEAQ (reference sequence). V trimming: 5 bases; J trimming: 3 bases; junction bases outside the gene matches: 7. CDR3 sequence reads: CASSRWDSYYEQYF. CDR3 sequence (DNA): TGTGCCAGCAGCCGATGGGACAGTTACTACGAGCAGTACTTC.

This clonotype was counted a few times. This chain links TRBV6-2 or TRBV6-3 with TRBJ2-1, with D possibly TRBD2 on 7 matching bases. Per the germline V gene, CDR1 is MNHEY and CDR2 is SVGEGT. V lost 1 base, J lost 5 bases, and 12 bases lay in between. The CDR3 totals 15 residues. Here the CDR3 reads CASSYWGGLDNEQFF. Here the CDR3 DNA reads TGTGCCAGCAGTTACTGGGGGGGGCTGGACAATGAGCAGTTCTTC.